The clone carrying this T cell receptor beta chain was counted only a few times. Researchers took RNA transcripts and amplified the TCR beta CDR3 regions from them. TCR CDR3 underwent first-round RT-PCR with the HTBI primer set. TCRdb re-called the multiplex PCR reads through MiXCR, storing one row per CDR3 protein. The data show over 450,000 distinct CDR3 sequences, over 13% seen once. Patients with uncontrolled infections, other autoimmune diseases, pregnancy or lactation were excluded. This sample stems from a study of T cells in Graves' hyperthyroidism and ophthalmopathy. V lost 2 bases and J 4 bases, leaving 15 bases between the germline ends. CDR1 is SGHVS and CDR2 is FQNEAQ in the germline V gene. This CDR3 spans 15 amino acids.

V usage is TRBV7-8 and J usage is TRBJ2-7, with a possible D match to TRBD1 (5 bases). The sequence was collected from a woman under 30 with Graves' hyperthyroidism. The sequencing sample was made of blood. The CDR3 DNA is TGTGCCAGCAGCTTATTTTTGGCAGGGATGTACGAGCAGTACTTC. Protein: CASSLFLAGMYEQYF.